Reported below is one T cell receptor (beta chain). The source of the sample is a study of CD8 T cells in ankylosing spondylitis. TCRdb passed the 5' RACE reads through MiXCR, listing each CDR3 protein once. The sample includes fewer than 250,000 distinct CDR3 sequences, under 35% of them seen just once. The CDR3 consists of 13 residues. Trimming took 6 bases from V and 2 from J; bases not matched to a gene: 6. The V gene's germline CDR1 is DFQATT and CDR2 SNEGSKA (reference sequence). The chain combines TRBV20-1 with TRBJ2-7; 8 nucleotides line up with TRBD1. Sequencing was carried out using blood, either unsorted or a sorted T cell fraction (not recorded which). The receptor was isolated from a male donor with ankylosing spondylitis or in good health (not recorded which). DNA of the CDR3: TGCAGTGCGGACAGGGCCCCTCCCTACGAGCAGTACTTC. Protein: CSADRAPPYEQYF.